The 23 T cell receptor beta chains given below trace back to one sample, sequenced in a study of monozygotic twins with inflammatory bowel disease. With the 5' RACE reads reprocessed, TCRdb shows one record per CDR3 protein and no DNA. The listing contains 350,000 to 500,000 distinct CDR3 sequences. The sequencing input was blood. Receptors originate from a human donor with ulcerative colitis or Crohn's disease, or a healthy co-twin of an affected twin (not recorded which).

The chain is built from TRBV20-1 and TRBJ2-2. The CDR3 is 15 residues long. Germline CDR1 DFQATT, CDR2 SNEGSKA (reference sequence). The chain's CDR3 is CSARGSGSNTGELFF.

The CDR3 protein is CSGRAATGELFF. This chain links TRBV20-1 with TRBJ2-2; lacking DNA, the TRBD2 call made by TCRdb goes unchecked. Germline lookup yields CDR1 DFQATT and CDR2 SNEGSKA (reference sequence). The CDR3 contains 12 residues.

The genes are TRBV6-5 and TRBJ2-1; there is no DNA to check the TCRdb D call of TRBD2. Germline V gives CDR1 MNHEY, CDR2 SVGAGI. The CDR3 spans 15 residues. CDR3 amino acids: CASSYSGGRLNEQFF.

This chain connects TRBV7-2 to TRBJ1-5. CDR3 length equals 16 residues. The V gene's germline CDR1 is SGHTA and CDR2 FQGNSA. CDR3 in amino acids: CASSLESAYSNQPQHF.

The chain recombines TRBV9 with TRBJ2-1. Germline CDR1 reads SGDLS; CDR2 reads YYNGEE. CDR3 length: 13 amino acids. The CDR3 spells CASSVLGNREQFF. Based on the CDR3 plus reference TRBV9 and TRBJ2-1, the full variable domain is DSGVTQTPKHLITATGQRVTLRCSPRSGDLSVYWYQQSLDQGLQFLIQYYNGEERAKGNILERFSAQQFPDLHSELNLSSLELGDSALYFCASSVLGNREQFFGPGTRLTVL.

The rearrangement joins TRBV27 to TRBJ2-1; TCRdb indicates TRBD2, and absent DNA this call remains unverified. Germline V gene sequence: CDR1 MNHEY, CDR2 SMNVEV (reference sequence). This CDR3 comprises 14 residues. CDR3 loop: CASSRGLAGGEQFF.

The J gene is TRBJ2-7, the V gene TRBV4-1; TCRdb selects TRBD1, and the lack of DNA leaves this call unchecked. Germline assignment: CDR1 MGHRA and CDR2 YSYEKL. CDR3 size: 15 residues. CDR3 residues: CASSQVSRAGYDQYF.

V usage is TRBV9 and J usage is TRBJ2-5; the D call of TRBD1 rests on TCRdb alone, since no DNA is present to check it. The CDR3 loop spans 14 amino acids. Germline V CDR1 and CDR2: SGDLS, YYNGEE. CDR3 in amino acids: CASTEGHHQETQYF. Using reference TRBV9 and TRBJ2-5 for the parts outside the CDR3, the full variable domain is DSGVTQTPKHLITATGQRVTLRCSPRSGDLSVYWYQQSLDQGLQFLIQYYNGEERAKGNILERFSAQQFPDLHSELNLSSLELGDSALYFCASTEGHHQETQYFGPGTRLLVL.

The CDR3 spells CASSLSSSGGYEQYF. The chain couples TRBV7-2 to TRBJ2-7; absent DNA, TCRdb's TRBD2 call cannot be checked. The length of the CDR3 is 15 residues. Germline V gene sequence: CDR1 SGHTA, CDR2 FQGNSA.

V usage is TRBV5-1 and J usage is TRBJ2-2. The germline V gene encodes CDR1 SGHRS and CDR2 YFSETQ. CDR3 length equals 15 residues. The CDR3 spells CASSPDAKNTGELFF.

This chain links TRBV5-1 with TRBJ1-1; the D gene TCRdb calls, TRBD1, cannot be checked with no DNA. This CDR3 region has 14 residues. CDR1 SGHRS and CDR2 YFSETQ come from the germline V gene. CDR3: CASSPRPGDTEAFF.

This chain links TRBV7-2 with TRBJ2-2; absent DNA, TCRdb's TRBD1 call cannot be checked. Germline lookup yields CDR1 SGHTA and CDR2 FQGNSA. There are 14 residues in the CDR3. This CDR3 is CARGQATNTGELFF.

CDR3: CSARGSPETQYF. The chain has TRBV20-1 and TRBJ2-5. Per germline, CDR1 DFQATT and CDR2 SNEGSKA (reference sequence). CDR3 size: 12 residues.

CDR3 sequence reads: CASKRDGTETYEQYF. The chain employs TRBV5-1 and TRBJ2-7; no DNA is available, so the TRBD1 call from TCRdb remains unchecked. Per germline, CDR1 SGHRS and CDR2 YFSETQ. This CDR3 has 15 residues.

The chain couples TRBV19 to TRBJ2-1; as DNA is missing, the TRBD1 call by TCRdb cannot be tested. This CDR3 spans 13 amino acids. Germline V CDR1 and CDR2: LNHDA, SQIVND (reference sequence). The CDR3 sequence is CASNPTGGNEQFF.

The gene calls are TRBV15 and TRBJ1-1; TCRdb indicates TRBD1, and absent DNA this call remains unverified. CDR3 length: 14 residues. Germline V gene data show CDR1 as LNHNV and CDR2 as YYDKDF (reference sequence). The chain's CDR3 is CATSRDFRGNEAFF. The entire variable domain, with the rest obtained from reference TRBV15 and TRBJ1-1, is as follows: DAMVIQNPRYQVTQFGKPVTLSCSQTLNHNVMYWYQQKSSQAPKLLFHYYDKDFNNEADTPDNFQSRRPNTSFCFLDIRSPGLGDTAMYLCATSRDFRGNEAFFGQGTRLTVV.

The chain joins TRBV12-3 or TRBV12-4 to TRBJ1-6; TCRdb lists TRBD1, though no DNA is available to test this call. The CDR3 runs 16 residues. CDR3 sequence reads: CASSRDRGYRNSPLHF.

The V call is TRBV13, the J call TRBJ2-7; the D call from TCRdb, TRBD2, cannot be confirmed without DNA. The V gene's germline CDR1 is PRHDT and CDR2 FYEKMQ (reference sequence). The CDR3 loop spans 17 amino acids. The CDR3: CASSLGIGGGSSYEQYF.

CDR3 protein: CASSANGADTQYF. This chain uses TRBV9 with TRBJ2-3. Germline values: CDR1 SGDLS, CDR2 YYNGEE. The CDR3 has 13 residues.

The chain couples TRBV12-5 to TRBJ2-5; TCRdb's D call, TRBD1, is unchecked because there is no DNA. This CDR3 contains 14 residues. Germline V gene sequence: CDR1 LGHNT, CDR2 FRNRAP. The CDR3 sequence: CASGLGQGQETQYF.

V is TRBV5-1 and J is TRBJ1-1. This CDR3 region has 14 residues. Germline V gives CDR1 SGHRS, CDR2 YFSETQ. CDR3 sequence: CASSLVLRNTEAFF. Together with reference TRBV5-1 and TRBJ1-1, the CDR3 gives the full variable domain: KAGVTQTPRYLIKTRGQQVTLSCSPISGHRSVSWYQQTPGQGLQFLFEYFSETQRNKGNFPGRFSGRQFSNSRSEMNVSTLELGDSALYLCASSLVLRNTEAFFGQGTRLTVV.

This chain uses TRBV7-2 with TRBJ1-3. Germline-derived CDR1 and CDR2 are SGHTA and FQGNSA. CDR3 size: 14 residues. CDR3 sequence: CASSLVPSGNTIYF.

J is TRBJ1-5 and V is TRBV12-3 or TRBV12-4; TCRdb selects TRBD1, and the lack of DNA leaves this call unchecked. The CDR3 has 16 residues. This chain's CDR3 is CASCMGDVSSNQPQHF.